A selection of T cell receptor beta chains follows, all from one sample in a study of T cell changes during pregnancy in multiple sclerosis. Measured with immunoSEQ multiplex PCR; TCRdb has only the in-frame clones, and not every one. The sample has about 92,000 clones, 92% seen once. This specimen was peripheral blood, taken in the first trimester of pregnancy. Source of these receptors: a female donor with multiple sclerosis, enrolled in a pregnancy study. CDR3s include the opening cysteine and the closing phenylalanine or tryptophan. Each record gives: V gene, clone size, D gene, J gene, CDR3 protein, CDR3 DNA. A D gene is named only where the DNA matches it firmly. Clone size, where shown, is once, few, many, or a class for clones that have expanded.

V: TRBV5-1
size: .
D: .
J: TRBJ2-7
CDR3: CASSLVLAGRSYEQYF
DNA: TGCGCCAGCAGCTTGGTTCTCGCGGGAAGGTCCTACGAGCAGTACTTC

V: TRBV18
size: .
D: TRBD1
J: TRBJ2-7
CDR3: CASSPGQRSITYEQYF
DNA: TGTGCCAGCTCACCGGGACAGAGGAGTATTACCTACGAGCAGTACTTC

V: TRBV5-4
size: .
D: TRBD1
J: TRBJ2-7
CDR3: CATMTGQDSYEQYF
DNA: TGTGCCACCATGACGGGACAGGACTCCTACGAGCAGTACTTC

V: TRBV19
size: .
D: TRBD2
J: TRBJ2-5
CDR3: CASRAGLAGSWTQYF
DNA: TGTGCCAGTCGAGCGGGACTAGCGGGATCATGGACCCAGTACTTC

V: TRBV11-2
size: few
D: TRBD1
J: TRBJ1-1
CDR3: CASSTSTGQGVGAFF
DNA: TGTGCCAGCAGCACTTCGACGGGACAGGGTGTCGGAGCTTTCTTT

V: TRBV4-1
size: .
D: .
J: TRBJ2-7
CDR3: CASSPPGVEQYF
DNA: TGCGCCAGCAGCCCCCCGGGAGTGGAGCAGTACTTC

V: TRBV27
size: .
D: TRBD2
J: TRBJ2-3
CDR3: CASGPRGGSGTDTQYF
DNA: TGTGCCAGCGGACCACGGGGCGGGAGTGGCACAGATACGCAGTATTTT

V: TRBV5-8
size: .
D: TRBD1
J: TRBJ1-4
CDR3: CASSEGQANEKLFF
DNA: TGTGCCAGCAGCGAGGGACAGGCGAATGAAAAACTGTTTTTT

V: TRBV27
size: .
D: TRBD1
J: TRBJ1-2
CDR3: CASNNPLQGRANYGYTF
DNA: TGTGCCAGCAACAATCCACTACAGGGGAGAGCTAACTATGGCTACACCTTC

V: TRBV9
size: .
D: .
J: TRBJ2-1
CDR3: CASSAPGWGRRYNEQFF
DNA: TGTGCCAGCAGCGCCCCCGGGTGGGGGAGGAGGTACAATGAGCAGTTCTTC

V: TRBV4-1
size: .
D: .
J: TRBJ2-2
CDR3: CASSQDGTFGELFF
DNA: TGCGCCAGCAGCCAAGATGGGACTTTCGGGGAGCTGTTTTTT

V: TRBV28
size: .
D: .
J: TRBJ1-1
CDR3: CASSPGLNTEAFF
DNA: TGTGCCAGCAGTCCGGGGTTGAACACTGAAGCTTTCTTT

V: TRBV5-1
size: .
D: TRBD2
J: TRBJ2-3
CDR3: CASRLAGYTDTQYF
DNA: TGCGCCAGCCGTCTAGCGGGGTACACAGATACGCAGTATTTT

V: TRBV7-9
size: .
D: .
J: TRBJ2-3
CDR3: CASSHPLAAGSYTDTQYF
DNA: TGTGCCAGCAGCCACCCGTTGGCGGCGGGATCGTACACAGATACGCAGTATTTT

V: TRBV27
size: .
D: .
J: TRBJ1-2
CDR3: CASSPHLRQPHYGYTF
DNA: TGTGCCAGCAGTCCCCATCTTAGACAGCCACACTATGGCTACACCTTC

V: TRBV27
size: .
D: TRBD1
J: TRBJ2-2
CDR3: CASSLGGRAGELFF
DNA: TGTGCCAGCAGTCTAGGGGGCAGGGCCGGGGAGCTGTTTTTT

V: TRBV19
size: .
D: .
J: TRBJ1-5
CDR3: CASSIGANQPQHF
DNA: TGTGCCAGTAGTATAGGTGCGAATCAGCCCCAGCATTTT

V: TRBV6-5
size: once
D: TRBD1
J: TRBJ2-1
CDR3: CASSRDRAGVAEQFF
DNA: TGTGCCAGCAGCCGGGACAGGGCCGGCGTTGCCGAGCAGTTCTTC

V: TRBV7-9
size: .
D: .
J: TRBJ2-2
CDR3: CASSLVGGLGGELFF
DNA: TGTGCCAGCAGCTTAGTCGGGGGGCTCGGCGGGGAGCTGTTTTTT

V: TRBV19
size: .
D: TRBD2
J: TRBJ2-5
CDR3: CASSLTGTSGRKTQYF
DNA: TGTGCCAGTAGTCTGACCGGGACTAGCGGGAGGAAGACCCAGTACTTC

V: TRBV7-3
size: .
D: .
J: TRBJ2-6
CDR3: CASSLGGGANVLTF
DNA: TGTGCCAGCAGCTTAGGAGGTGGGGCCAACGTCCTGACTTTC

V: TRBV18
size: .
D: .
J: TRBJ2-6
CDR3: CASSPQGLYSGANVLTF
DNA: TGTGCCAGCTCACCACAAGGACTGTACTCTGGGGCCAACGTCCTGACTTTC

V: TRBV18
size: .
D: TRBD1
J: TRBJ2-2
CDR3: CASSLQGAPNTGELFF
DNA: TGTGCCAGCTCACTTCAGGGGGCACCGAACACCGGGGAGCTGTTTTTT

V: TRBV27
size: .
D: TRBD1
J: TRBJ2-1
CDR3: CASSLGQGAYEQFF
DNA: TGTGCCAGCAGTTTAGGACAGGGGGCCTATGAGCAGTTCTTC

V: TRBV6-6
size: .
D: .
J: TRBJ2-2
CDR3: CASSYAGGSTGELFF
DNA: TGTGCCAGCAGTTACGCCGGAGGTTCCACCGGGGAGCTGTTTTTT

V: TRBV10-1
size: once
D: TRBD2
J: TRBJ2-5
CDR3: CASSPTSGLQETQYF
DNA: TGCGCCAGCAGCCCCACTAGCGGGTTACAAGAGACCCAGTACTTC

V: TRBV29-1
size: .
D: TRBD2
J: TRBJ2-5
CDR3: CSARGGPGETQYF
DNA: TGCAGCGCCCGGGGGGGGCCTGGAGAGACCCAGTACTTC

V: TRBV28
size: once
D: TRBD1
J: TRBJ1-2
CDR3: CASSLPETGDYGYTF
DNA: TGTGCCAGCAGTTTACCCGAGACAGGGGACTATGGCTACACCTTC

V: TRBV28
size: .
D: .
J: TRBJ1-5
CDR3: CASSLEGQIFNQPQHF
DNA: TGTGCCAGCAGTTTAGAGGGTCAAATTTTCAATCAGCCCCAGCATTTT

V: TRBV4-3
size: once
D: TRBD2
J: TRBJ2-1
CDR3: CASSQGTSGTSYNEQFF
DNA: TGCGCCAGCAGCCAAGGGACTAGCGGGACCTCCTACAATGAGCAGTTCTTC

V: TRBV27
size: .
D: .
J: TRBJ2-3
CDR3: CASSFRGTDTQYF
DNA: TGTGCCAGCAGTTTTAGAGGCACAGATACGCAGTATTTT

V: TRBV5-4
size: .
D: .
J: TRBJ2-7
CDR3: CASSSPAVSYEQYF
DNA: TGTGCCAGCAGCTCCCCGGCGGTATCCTACGAGCAGTACTTC

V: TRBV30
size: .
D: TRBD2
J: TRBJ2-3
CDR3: CAWTLGTRVPDTQYF
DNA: TGTGCCTGGACTCTCGGGACTAGAGTCCCAGATACGCAGTATTTT

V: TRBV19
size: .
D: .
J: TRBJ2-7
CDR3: CATDPGLDSGEQYF
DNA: TGTGCCACAGACCCGGGACTCGACTCGGGGGAGCAGTACTTC

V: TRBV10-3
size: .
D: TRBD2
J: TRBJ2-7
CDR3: CAISLAAGNEQYF
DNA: TGTGCCATCAGCCTAGCGGCGGGGAACGAGCAGTACTTC

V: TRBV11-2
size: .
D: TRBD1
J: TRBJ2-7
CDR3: CASSLDQGDSAYEQYF
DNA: TGTGCCAGCAGCTTAGATCAGGGGGACAGCGCCTACGAGCAGTACTTC

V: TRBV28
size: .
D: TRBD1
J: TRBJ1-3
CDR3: CASSLTRGFREADSGNTIYF
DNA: TGTGCCAGCAGTTTGACCAGGGGGTTTAGGGAGGCAGACTCTGGAAACACCATATATTTT

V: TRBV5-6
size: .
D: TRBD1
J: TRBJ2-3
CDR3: CASSSNRQGGVYF
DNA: TGTGCCAGCAGCTCAAACCGACAGGGGGGGGTGTATTTT

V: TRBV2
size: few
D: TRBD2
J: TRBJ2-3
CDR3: CASSPGTSGRATDTQYF
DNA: TGTGCCAGCAGCCCCGGGACTAGCGGGAGGGCAACAGATACGCAGTATTTT

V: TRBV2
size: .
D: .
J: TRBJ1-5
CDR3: CASQPRGINQPQHF
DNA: TGTGCCAGCCAGCCCCGGGGGATCAATCAGCCCCAGCATTTT

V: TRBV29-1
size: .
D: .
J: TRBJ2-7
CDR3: CSVVRDSRISEQYF
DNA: TGCAGCGTTGTTAGGGACTCCCGAATTAGCGAGCAGTACTTC

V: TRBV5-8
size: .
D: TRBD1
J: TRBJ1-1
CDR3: CASSWTGGSWNTEAFF
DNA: TGTGCCAGCAGCTGGACAGGGGGGAGTTGGAACACTGAAGCTTTCTTT